This T cell receptor (beta chain) was sequenced during a study of blood T cell repertoires in COVID-19. Germline CDR1 SGHDN, CDR2 FVKESK. The CDR3 spans 16 residues. The V end lost 2 bases, the J end lost 0 bases, and 12 bases lay between the germline ends. Repertoires were generated with immunoSEQ multiplex PCR, while TCRdb's copy carries only in-frame clones and drops some. Here the sample spans more than 200,000 clones, around nine tenths being singletons. The sequence came from a woman between 40 and 55 years old who had recovered from COVID-19. The sample taken for sequencing was peripheral blood. The chain has TRBV14 and TRBJ2-3; D gene ambiguous. The CDR3 DNA follows: TGTGCCAGCAGCCAAAACGGCGGATCTAGCACAGATACGCAGTATTTT. Translation: CASSQNGGSSTDTQYF. Supplemented by reference TRBV14 and TRBJ2-3, the full variable domain reads EAGVTQFPSHSVIEKGQTVTLRCDPISGHDNLYWYRRVMGKEIKFLLHFVKESKQDESGMPNNRFLAERTGGTYSTLKVQPAELEDSGVYFCASSQNGGSSTDTQYFGPGTRLTVL.